The 28 T cell receptor beta chains given below trace back to one sample, sequenced in a study of immune cell composition in non-small cell lung cancer (dated by TCRdb to about 2017). The library was built by means of the immunoSEQ multiplex PCR assay. TCRdb holds this immuneACCESS table with in-frame rearrangements only. Some clones are missing; in checked studies, unresolved V genes explain under half, and the rest has no known cause. The sample table shows 5,000 to 7,000 clones, and more than 70% are seen once. Just under 6.5% of the sample is taken by the ten largest. Non-adjacent lung tissue from the same patient, taken as far from the tumour as possible and at least 3 cm away, was used for the normal lung samples. Sequenced sample: non-adjacent lung tissue. The receptors come from a human donor with non-small cell lung cancer.

V is TRBV10-3 and J is TRBJ1-2; D perhaps matches TRBD1 (6 bases). V dropped 6 bases and J dropped 3 bases, with 17 bases sitting between them. CDR1 is ENHRY and CDR2 is SYGVKD in the germline V gene. The CDR3 sequence is 15 residues long. For the CDR3, the DNA is TGTGCCATCAGGACAGGTGGAGCCACTTACTATGGCTACACCTTC. Residues: CAIRTGGATYYGYTF.

This chain connects TRBV5-1 to TRBJ2-7, with TRBD2 matching 9 bases. The V gene's germline CDR1 is SGHRS and CDR2 YFSETQ. The CDR3 runs 15 residues. The J segment lost 3 bases and the V segment lost 0 bases, leaving 4 bases of the junction unmatched. DNA for the CDR3: TGCGCCAGCAGCTTGGCCAGGCGGGGGGGCTACGAGCAGTACTTC. Translating it yields CASSLARRGGYEQYF.

The J gene is TRBJ1-4, the V gene TRBV6-5; 8 bases line up with TRBD1. V was clipped by 0 bases and J by 7 bases; unmatched bases: 4. The germline V gene encodes CDR1 MNHEY and CDR2 SVGAGI. The CDR3 spans 15 residues. The CDR3 DNA sequence: TGTGCCAGCAGTTACTCAGGACAGGGCGGTGAAAAACTGTTTTTT. Its protein product is CASSYSGQGGEKLFF.

J is TRBJ2-4 and V is TRBV14; 11 bases line up with TRBD2. CDR3 size: 20 residues. The V gene's germline CDR1 is SGHDN and CDR2 FVKESK. Trimming removed 3 bases from V and 1 base from J; junction bases left unmatched: 14. CDR3 coding DNA: TGTGCCAGCAGCCAGCCTCGGCGAATAGCGGGAGGGCCGGCCAAAAACATTCAGTACTTC. The encoded protein is CASSQPRRIAGGPAKNIQYF.

V usage is TRBV5-1 and J usage is TRBJ1-3; D possibly corresponds to TRBD1 (5 bases). The CDR3 has 15 residues. Looked up from germline, CDR1 is SGHRS and CDR2 is YFSETQ. V was shortened by 3 bases and J by 0 bases, with 10 bases between the two germline ends. The CDR3 DNA reads TGCGCCAGCAGCTCGGACACTGGCTCTGGAAACACCATATATTTT. This translates into CASSSDTGSGNTIYF.

CDR3 residues: CASSFAGTVAYEQYF. In nucleotides, the CDR3 is TGTGCCAGCAGTTTTGCGGGGACAGTCGCCTACGAGCAGTACTTC. The J gene is TRBJ2-7, the V gene TRBV28; TRBD1 might be the D (7 bases). The ends were cut back, 3 bases at V and 2 bases at J, with 14 bases in the middle. Germline CDR1 is MDHEN and CDR2 is SYDVKM. The length of the CDR3 is 15 residues.

In this sample, this clone turned up a few times. CDR3 sequence reads: CASSQVPRRETQYF. CDR3 coding DNA: TGCGCCAGCAGCCAAGTGCCGAGGCGAGAGACCCAGTACTTC. V and J are TRBV4-1 and TRBJ2-5; D is uncertain. Germline V CDR1 and CDR2: MGHRA, YSYEKL. The V gene lost 1 base and the J gene lost 4 bases, with 10 bases spanning the gap. CDR3 length equals 14 residues.

The chain recombines TRBV5-5 with TRBJ1-5, with D unresolved. This CDR3 is 14 amino acids long. Trimming cost V 0 bases and J 4 bases, with 8 bases left between them. Germline-derived CDR1 and CDR2 are SGHKS and YYEKEE (reference sequence). This chain's CDR3 is CASSLVTGNQPQHF. In DNA form, the CDR3 reads TGTGCCAGCAGCTTGGTGACGGGGAATCAGCCCCAGCATTTT.

The chain joins TRBV5-1 to TRBJ2-7; D unresolved. This CDR3 has 10 residues. Trimming cost V 7 bases and J 6 bases, with 8 bases left between them. Germline CDR1 is SGHRS and CDR2 is YFSETQ. The DNA for the CDR3 is TGCGCCAGCCTCCTAGGCGAGCAGTACTTC. It specifies CASLLGEQYF.

By frequency in the sample, this clone is large. The V and J genes are TRBV5-6 and TRBJ1-2; TRBD1 might be the D (5 bases). V lost 1 base to trimming and J lost 3 bases, with 13 bases between them. CDR1 is SGHDT and CDR2 is YYEEEE in the germline V gene. The CDR3 is 15 amino acids. The CDR3 nucleotides are TGTGCCAGCAGCTTGTTCGGGGGGTTGGACTATGGCTACACCTTC. This sequence encodes CASSLFGGLDYGYTF.

The chain joins TRBV5-6 to TRBJ2-7; 7 nucleotides line up with TRBD1. The CDR3 extends over 13 amino acids. CDR1 is SGHDT, CDR2 YYEEEE, per germline. With V trimmed by 4 bases and J by 1 base, 2 bases remained unmatched. The CDR3: CASSRDRSYEQYF. The CDR3 DNA follows: TGTGCCAGCAGCCGGGACAGATCCTACGAGCAGTACTTC.

This chain links TRBV4-2 with TRBJ2-5; 9 positions agree with TRBD2. The V and J ends lost 1 base and 5 bases, in that order; junction bases with no gene match: 5. CDR1 LGHNA and CDR2 YNFKEQ come from the germline V gene. The CDR3 has 15 residues. The CDR3 region is CASSQGLAGTETQYF. As DNA, the CDR3 is TGTGCCAGCAGCCAAGGGCTAGCGGGGACTGAGACCCAGTACTTC.

The chain links TRBV19 to TRBJ1-5; 7 bases fit TRBD1. CDR3 length: 15 amino acids. The ends lost 6 bases at V and 2 bases at J; junction bases unmatched: 7. Germline assignment: CDR1 LNHDA and CDR2 SQIVND (reference sequence). The CDR3 DNA reads TGTGCCAGTAGCTTCGACAGGGTTGGCAATCAGCCCCAGCATTTT. Protein: CASSFDRVGNQPQHF.

The genes are TRBV21-1 and TRBJ2-5; the listed D gene, TRBD1, was not tested against the DNA. TRBV21-1 is a recognized pseudogene. This CDR3 comprises 14 residues. In DNA form, the CDR3 reads TGTGCCAGCAGCAAAGGTCAGACAGGAAAGACCCAGTACTTC. Its translation: CASSKGQTGKTQYF.

V usage is TRBV2 and J usage is TRBJ2-5; D unresolved. Germline values: CDR1 SNHLY, CDR2 FYNNEI. This CDR3 is 12 amino acids long. Between the trimmed V and J ends, which lost 4 bases and 2 bases, there was a span of 5 bases. DNA of the CDR3: TGTGCCAGCAGTGCTAATCAAGAGACCCAGTACTTC. Translating gives CASSANQETQYF. Drawing the rest from reference TRBV2 and TRBJ2-5, the complete variable domain is EPEVTQTPSHQVTQMGQEVILRCVPISNHLYFYWYRQILGQKVEFLVSFYNNEISEKSEIFDDQFSVERPDGSNFTLKIRSTKLEDSAMYFCASSANQETQYFGPGTRLLVL.

This chain links TRBV6-5 with TRBJ1-2; 10 bases are shared with TRBD1. CDR3 size: 15 residues. CDR1 and CDR2 from the germline V gene are MNHEY and SVGAGI. After removal of 8 bases from V and 8 bases from J, the junction contained 14 bases not matched to a gene. The CDR3 here is CASASHPGQGSGYTF. CDR3 nucleotides: TGTGCCAGCGCGTCCCACCCGGGACAGGGGAGCGGCTACACCTTC.

This chain links TRBV19 with TRBJ2-3, with D uncertain. V was shortened by 2 bases and J by 0 bases, with 9 bases between the two germline ends. Germline CDR1 LNHDA, CDR2 SQIVND (reference sequence). The CDR3 is 15 amino acids. The DNA for the CDR3 is TGTGCCAGTAGTATAAAAGCGCCTAGCACAGATACGCAGTATTTT. Its protein product is CASSIKAPSTDTQYF.

This chain joins TRBV27 and TRBJ2-3; TRBD1 agrees at 11 bases. CDR1 MNHEY and CDR2 SMNVEV come from the germline V gene (reference sequence). Trimming removed 5 bases from V and 4 bases from J; junction bases left unmatched: 2. The CDR3 extends over 14 amino acids. The CDR3 here is CASSPDRGPDTQYF. For the CDR3, the DNA is TGTGCCAGCAGTCCGGACAGGGGGCCAGATACGCAGTATTTT.

The chain links TRBV27 to TRBJ2-1; D possibly corresponds to TRBD2 (5 bases). The CDR3 sequence is 14 residues long. V was clipped by 3 bases and J by 0 bases, with 6 bases between them. From germline, CDR1 is MNHEY and CDR2 SMNVEV (reference sequence). CDR3: CASSFEGSYNEQFF. The DNA of the CDR3 is TGTGCCAGCAGTTTCGAGGGCTCCTACAATGAGCAGTTCTTC.

V gene TRBV9 combines with J gene TRBJ2-1, with 15 bases matching TRBD2. V lost 0 bases, J lost 7 bases, and 8 bases stayed unmatched. Germline V CDR1 and CDR2: SGDLS, YYNGEE. This CDR3 region has 18 residues. The DNA for the CDR3 is TGTGCCAGCAGCGTAGGGACTAGCGGGGGGGCAAAGGAGAATGAGCAGTTCTTC. Translated: CASSVGTSGGAKENEQFF.

This sequence joins TRBV11-3 and TRBJ1-2; TRBD1 is a possible D gene (5 bases). With 0 bases removed from V and 7 bases from J, the gap between germline ends came to 12 bases. The CDR3 is made up of 14 amino acids. The germline V gene has CDR1 SGHNT and CDR2 YENEEA. The CDR3 sequence: CASSLDGEGAGYTF. In DNA, the CDR3 is TGTGCCAGCAGCTTAGATGGAGAAGGGGCTGGCTACACCTTC. Variable domain in full (rest from reference TRBV11-3 and TRBJ1-2): EAGVVQSPRYKIIEKKQPVAFWCNPISGHNTLYWYLQNLGQGPELLIRYENEEAVDDSQLPKDRFSAERLKGVDSTLKIQPAELGDSAVYLCASSLDGEGAGYTFGSGTRLTVV.

The chain is built from TRBV7-2 and TRBJ1-6, with TRBD1 matching 9 bases. V lost 5 bases to trimming and J lost 9 bases; unmatched junction nucleotides: 8. Germline values: CDR1 SGHTA, CDR2 FQGNSA. The CDR3 has 15 residues. The CDR3, as DNA: TGTGCCAGCAGCCTGAGGGACAGGGACTTTTCACCCCTCCACTTT. It codes for CASSLRDRDFSPLHF.

The rearrangement links TRBV13 to TRBJ2-7; TRBD1 agrees at 9 bases. Looked up from germline, CDR1 is PRHDT and CDR2 is FYEKMQ (reference sequence). Unmatched junction bases numbered 7, after V lost 5 bases and J lost 5 bases. The CDR3 length is 14 residues. This CDR3 is CASSRRQGVHEQYF. DNA for the CDR3: TGTGCCAGCAGCCGACGACAGGGGGTACACGAGCAGTACTTC. Together with reference TRBV13 and TRBJ2-7, the CDR3 gives the full variable domain: AAGVIQSPRHLIKEKRETATLKCYPIPRHDTVYWYQQGPGQDPQFLISFYEKMQSDKGSIPDRFSAQQFSDYHSELNMSSLELGDSALYFCASSRRQGVHEQYFGPGTRLTVT.

This clone was recorded a few times. CDR3 amino acids: CASSVKQGVTEAFF. CDR3 nucleotides: TGTGCCAGTAGTGTTAAACAGGGTGTCACTGAAGCTTTCTTT. The chain combines TRBV19 with TRBJ1-1, with a possible D match to TRBD1 (6 bases). The CDR3 spans 14 residues. Germline loops: CDR1 LNHDA, CDR2 SQIVND (reference sequence). Deletions cut 5 bases from V and 4 bases from J, with 14 bases between.

This clone was seen a handful of times. The V call is TRBV6-6, the J call TRBJ2-4; tentative D call: TRBD2 (7 bases). Per the germline V gene, CDR1 is MNHNY and CDR2 is SVGAGI (reference sequence). Trimming stripped 7 bases from V and 1 base from J, with 17 bases between. The CDR3 runs 16 residues. DNA of the CDR3: TGTGCCAGCACTCAAGGGCGGGGGCAGGCCAAAAACATTCAGTACTTC. As protein: CASTQGRGQAKNIQYF.

This clone was picked up one time. The chain recombines TRBV15 with TRBJ2-3; 15 bases align to TRBD2. J gave up 4 bases and V 1 base, and 6 bases lay outside the gene matches. Germline V gene data show CDR1 as LNHNV and CDR2 as YYDKDF (reference sequence). The CDR3 spans 18 residues. The DNA of the CDR3 is TGTGCCACCAGCAGAGCCAGAGGACTAGCGGGAGGGCCAGATACGCAGTATTTT. Amino acid sequence: CATSRARGLAGGPDTQYF.

V is TRBV6-4 and J is TRBJ2-2, with D perhaps TRBD2 (5 bases). The V gene lost 2 bases and the J gene lost 6 bases, with 10 bases spanning the gap. The CDR3 is 14 residues long. Germline V gene lookup returns CDR1 MRHNA and CDR2 SNTAGT. The CDR3 loop is CASSDTGESGELFF. The CDR3, as DNA: TGTGCCAGCAGTGACACCGGGGAGTCCGGGGAGCTGTTTTTT.

The V and J genes are TRBV7-9 and TRBJ1-2; the match to TRBD1 covers 8 bases. The trim removed 6 bases at V and 3 bases at J, leaving 6 bases unmatched. The germline V gene encodes CDR1 SEHNR and CDR2 FQNEAQ (reference sequence). The CDR3 spans 14 residues. This chain's CDR3 is CASRGQAVDYGYTF. As DNA, the CDR3 is TGTGCCAGCAGGGGACAGGCGGTTGACTATGGCTACACCTTC.